This TCR beta chain comes out of a study of T cell responses to AZD1222 COVID-19 vaccine. At the level of the study: Recipients boosted at about 4 weeks or about 12 weeks are pooled. Study-level points and caveats: Just 5 to 7 AZD1222 recipients were seropositive at baseline. The sample set comprised mostly white British donors with more females, and clonal diversity was possibly underestimated.

The germline V and J ends were trimmed by 4 bases and 1 base, with 13 bases remaining between them. The CDR3 sequence is 15 residues long. In germline, CDR1 is KGHDR, CDR2 SFDVKD. Here immunoSEQ multiplex PCR was the method, and the copy in TCRdb shows in-frame clones only, minus some. This table has approximately 120,000 clones, about 88% appearing once. In the case of this clone: Its antigen is unknown.

The sample here was peripheral blood, taken on day 0 of AZD1222 vaccination. This sequence was found in an adult in good health. The rearrangement links TRBV24-1 to TRBJ2-7; perhaps TRBD1 as D (6 bases). CDR3 DNA sequence: TGTGCCACCAGTGACCCAGGGGATCGGTCCTACGAGCAGTACTTC. Its translation: CATSDPGDRSYEQYF.